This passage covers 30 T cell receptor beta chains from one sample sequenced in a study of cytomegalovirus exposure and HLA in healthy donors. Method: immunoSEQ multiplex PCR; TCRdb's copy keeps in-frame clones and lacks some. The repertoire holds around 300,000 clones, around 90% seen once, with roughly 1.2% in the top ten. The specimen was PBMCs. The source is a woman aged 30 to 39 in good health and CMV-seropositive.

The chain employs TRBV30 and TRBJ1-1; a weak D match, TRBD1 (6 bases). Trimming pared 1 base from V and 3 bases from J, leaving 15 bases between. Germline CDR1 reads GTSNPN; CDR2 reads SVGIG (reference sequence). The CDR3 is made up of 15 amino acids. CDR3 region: CAWSAFDRRYTEAFF. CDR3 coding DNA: TGTGCCTGGAGTGCCTTTGACAGGCGATACACTGAAGCTTTCTTT.

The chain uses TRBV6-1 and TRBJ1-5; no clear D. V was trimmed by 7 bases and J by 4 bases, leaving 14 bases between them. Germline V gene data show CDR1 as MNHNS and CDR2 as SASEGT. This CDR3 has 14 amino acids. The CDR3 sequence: CASNPALGNQPQHF. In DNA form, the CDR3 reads TGTGCCAGCAATCCGGCCTTGGGGAATCAGCCCCAGCATTTT.

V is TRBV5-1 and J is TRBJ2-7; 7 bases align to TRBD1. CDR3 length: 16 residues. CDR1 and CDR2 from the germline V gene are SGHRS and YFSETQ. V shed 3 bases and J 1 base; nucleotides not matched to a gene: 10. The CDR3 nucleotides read TGCGCCAGCAGCTACAAGACAGGGCGGAGTTCCTACGAGCAGTACTTC. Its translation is CASSYKTGRSSYEQYF.

CDR3: CASSYSRPYNSPLHF. CDR3 nucleotide sequence: TGTGCCAGCAGTTACTCGAGACCCTATAATTCACCCCTCCACTTT. V gene TRBV6-5 combines with J gene TRBJ1-6; D gene ambiguous. The V end lost 0 bases, the J end lost 2 bases, and 5 bases lay between the germline ends. The CDR3 consists of 15 residues. Germline assignment: CDR1 MNHEY and CDR2 SVGAGI.

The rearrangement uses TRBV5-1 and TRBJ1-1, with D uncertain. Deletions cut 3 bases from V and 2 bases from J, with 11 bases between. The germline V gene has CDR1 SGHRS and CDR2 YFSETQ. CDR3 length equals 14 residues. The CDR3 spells CASSSIGANTEAFF. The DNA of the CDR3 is TGCGCCAGCAGCTCCATCGGTGCTAACACTGAAGCTTTCTTT.

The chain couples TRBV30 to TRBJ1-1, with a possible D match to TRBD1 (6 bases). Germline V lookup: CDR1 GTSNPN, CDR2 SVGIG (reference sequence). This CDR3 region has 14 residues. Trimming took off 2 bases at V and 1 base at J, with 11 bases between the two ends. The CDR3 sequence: CAWSITGSNTEAFF. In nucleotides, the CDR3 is TGTGCCTGGAGTATAACAGGGTCGAACACTGAAGCTTTCTTT.

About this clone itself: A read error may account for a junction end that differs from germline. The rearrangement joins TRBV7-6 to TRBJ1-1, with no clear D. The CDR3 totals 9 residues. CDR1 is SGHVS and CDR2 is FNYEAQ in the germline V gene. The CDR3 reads CASSFPQLF. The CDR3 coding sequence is TGTGCCAGCAGCTTCCCGCAACTCTTT.

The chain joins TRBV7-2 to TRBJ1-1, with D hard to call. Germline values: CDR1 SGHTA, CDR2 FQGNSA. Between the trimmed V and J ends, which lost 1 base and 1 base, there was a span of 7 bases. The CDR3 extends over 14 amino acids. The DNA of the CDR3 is TGTGCCAGCAGCTTAGGGGGTGGGAACACTGAAGCTTTCTTT. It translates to CASSLGGGNTEAFF.

The CDR3 spells CASSPKRIGGEYYGYTF. The CDR3 DNA is TGTGCCAGCAGCCCCAAAAGGATTGGGGGAGAATATTATGGCTACACCTTC. The rearrangement links TRBV7-8 to TRBJ1-2, with D possibly TRBD1 on 5 matching bases. CDR3 length: 17 residues. V lost 5 bases and J lost 5, with 24 bases in between. Germline V gene lookup returns CDR1 SGHVS and CDR2 FQNEAQ.

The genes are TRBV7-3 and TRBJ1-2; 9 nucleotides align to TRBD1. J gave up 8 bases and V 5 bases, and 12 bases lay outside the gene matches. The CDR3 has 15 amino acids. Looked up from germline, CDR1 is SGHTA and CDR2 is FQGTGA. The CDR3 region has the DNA TGTGCCAGCAGCAAAACAGGGGGCGGTGTTGGCGGCTACACCTTC. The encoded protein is CASSKTGGGVGGYTF.

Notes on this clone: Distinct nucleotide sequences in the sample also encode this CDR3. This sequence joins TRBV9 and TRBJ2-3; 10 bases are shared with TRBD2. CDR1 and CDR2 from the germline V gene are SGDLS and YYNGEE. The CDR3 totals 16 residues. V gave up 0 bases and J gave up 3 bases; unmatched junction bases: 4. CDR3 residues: CASSVVASGGTDTQYF. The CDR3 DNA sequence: TGTGCCAGCAGCGTAGTGGCTAGCGGGGGAACAGATACGCAGTATTTT. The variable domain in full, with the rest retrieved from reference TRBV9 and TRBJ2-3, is DSGVTQTPKHLITATGQRVTLRCSPRSGDLSVYWYQQSLDQGLQFLIQYYNGEERAKGNILERFSAQQFPDLHSELNLSSLELGDSALYFCASSVVASGGTDTQYFGPGTRLTVL.

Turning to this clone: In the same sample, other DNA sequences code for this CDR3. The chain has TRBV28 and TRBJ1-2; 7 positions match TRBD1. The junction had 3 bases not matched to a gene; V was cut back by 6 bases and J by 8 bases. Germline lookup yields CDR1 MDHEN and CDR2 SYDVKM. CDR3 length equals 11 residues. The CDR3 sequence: CASRTGYGYTF. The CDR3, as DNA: TGTGCCAGCAGGACAGGGTACGGCTACACCTTC.

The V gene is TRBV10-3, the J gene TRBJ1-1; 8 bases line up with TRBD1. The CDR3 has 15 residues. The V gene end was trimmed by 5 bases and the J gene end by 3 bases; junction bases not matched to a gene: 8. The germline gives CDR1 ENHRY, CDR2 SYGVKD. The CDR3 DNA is TGTGCCATCAGTAACTCGGACAGGGAGGACACTGAAGCTTTCTTT. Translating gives CAISNSDREDTEAFF.

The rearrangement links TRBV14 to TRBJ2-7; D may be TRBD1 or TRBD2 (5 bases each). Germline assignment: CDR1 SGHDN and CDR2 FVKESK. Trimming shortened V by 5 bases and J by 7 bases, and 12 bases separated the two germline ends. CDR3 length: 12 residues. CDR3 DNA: TGTGCCAGCAGCTTGGGACGGACGGAGCAGTACTTC. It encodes CASSLGRTEQYF.

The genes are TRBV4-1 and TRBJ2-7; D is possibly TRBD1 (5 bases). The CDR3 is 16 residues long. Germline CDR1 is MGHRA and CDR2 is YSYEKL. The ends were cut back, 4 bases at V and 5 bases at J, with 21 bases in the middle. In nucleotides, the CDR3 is TGCGCCAGCAGCCCGCCCATGGCAGGGCTCCTGGACGAGCAGTACTTC. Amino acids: CASSPPMAGLLDEQYF.

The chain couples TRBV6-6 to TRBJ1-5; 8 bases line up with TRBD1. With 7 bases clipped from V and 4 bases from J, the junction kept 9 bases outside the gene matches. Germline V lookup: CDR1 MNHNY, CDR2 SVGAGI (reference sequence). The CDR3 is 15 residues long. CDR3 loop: CASTGRQGSNQPQHF. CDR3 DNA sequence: TGTGCCAGCACCGGAAGACAGGGGTCTAATCAGCCCCAGCATTTT.

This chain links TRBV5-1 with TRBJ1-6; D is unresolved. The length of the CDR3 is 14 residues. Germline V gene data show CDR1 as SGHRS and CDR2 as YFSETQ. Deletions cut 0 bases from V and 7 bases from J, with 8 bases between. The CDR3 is CASSLAGINSPLHF. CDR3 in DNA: TGCGCCAGCAGCTTGGCCGGGATCAATTCACCCCTCCACTTT.

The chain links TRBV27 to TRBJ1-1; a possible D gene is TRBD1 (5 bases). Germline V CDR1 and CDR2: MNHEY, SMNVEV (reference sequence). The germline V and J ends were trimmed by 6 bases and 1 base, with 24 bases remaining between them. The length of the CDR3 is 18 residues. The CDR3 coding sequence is TGTGCCAGCAGCTCCTTATATAGGGGCGAGATTACGAACACTGAAGCTTTCTTT. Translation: CASSSLYRGEITNTEAFF.

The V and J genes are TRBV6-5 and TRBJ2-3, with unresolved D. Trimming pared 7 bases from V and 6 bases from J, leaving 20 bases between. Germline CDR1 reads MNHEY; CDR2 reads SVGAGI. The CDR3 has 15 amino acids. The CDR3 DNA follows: TGTGCCAGCATGGGGTGGAATTCCGCGTCCGATACGCAGTATTTT. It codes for CASMGWNSASDTQYF.

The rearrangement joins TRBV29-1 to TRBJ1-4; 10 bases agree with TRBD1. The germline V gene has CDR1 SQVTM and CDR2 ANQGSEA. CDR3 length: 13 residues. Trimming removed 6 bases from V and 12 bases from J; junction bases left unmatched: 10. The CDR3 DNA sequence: TGCAGCGTACGGGACAGGGGAGGTGTGGAACTGTTTTTT. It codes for CSVRDRGGVELFF.

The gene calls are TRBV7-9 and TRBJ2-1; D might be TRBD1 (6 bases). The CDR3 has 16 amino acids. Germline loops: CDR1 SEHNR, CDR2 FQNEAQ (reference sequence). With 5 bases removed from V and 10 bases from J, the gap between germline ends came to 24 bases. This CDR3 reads CASSTQGSLALGEQFF. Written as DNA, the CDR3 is TGTGCCAGCAGCACACAGGGTTCGTTGGCTCTCGGGGAGCAGTTCTTC.

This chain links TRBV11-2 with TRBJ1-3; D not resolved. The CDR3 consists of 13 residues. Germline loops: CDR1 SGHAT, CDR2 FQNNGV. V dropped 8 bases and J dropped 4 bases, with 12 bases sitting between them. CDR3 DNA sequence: TGTGCCAGCTCCTCGGATCTCGGAAACACCATATATTTT. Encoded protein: CASSSDLGNTIYF.

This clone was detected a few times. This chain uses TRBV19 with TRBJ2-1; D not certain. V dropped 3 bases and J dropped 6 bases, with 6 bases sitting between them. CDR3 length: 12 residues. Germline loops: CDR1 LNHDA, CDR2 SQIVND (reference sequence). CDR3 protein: CASSISFNEQFF. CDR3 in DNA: TGTGCCAGTAGTATTTCATTCAATGAGCAGTTCTTC.

DNA for the CDR3: TGTGCCTGGAGGGACCGGAAGTTTGACCCGACCTACGAGCAGTACTTC. The encoded protein is CAWRDRKFDPTYEQYF. The chain combines TRBV30 with TRBJ2-7; D is uncertain. V lost 3 bases, J lost 2 bases, and 20 bases lay in between. Germline V CDR1 and CDR2: GTSNPN, SVGIG (reference sequence). The CDR3 totals 16 residues. Based on the CDR3 plus reference TRBV30 and TRBJ2-7, the full variable domain is SQTIHQWPATLVQPVGSPLSLECTVEGTSNPNLYWYRQAAGRGLQLLFYSVGIGQISSEVPQNLSASRPQDRQFILSSKKLLLSDSGFYLCAWRDRKFDPTYEQYFGPGTRLTVT.

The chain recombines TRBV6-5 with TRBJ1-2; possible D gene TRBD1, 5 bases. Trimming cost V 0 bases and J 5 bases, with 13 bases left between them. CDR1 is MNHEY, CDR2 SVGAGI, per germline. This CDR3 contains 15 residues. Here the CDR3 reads CASSYSVEGKYGYTF. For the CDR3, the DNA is TGTGCCAGCAGTTACTCCGTGGAGGGGAAATATGGCTACACCTTC.

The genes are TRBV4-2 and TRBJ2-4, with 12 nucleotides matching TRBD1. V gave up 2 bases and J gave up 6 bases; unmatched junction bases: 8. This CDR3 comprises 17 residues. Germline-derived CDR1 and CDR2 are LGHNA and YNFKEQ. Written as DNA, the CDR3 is TGTGCCAGCAGCCAAACTCGGGACAGGGGGCGAGGAAACATTCAGTACTTC. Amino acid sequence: CASSQTRDRGRGNIQYF.

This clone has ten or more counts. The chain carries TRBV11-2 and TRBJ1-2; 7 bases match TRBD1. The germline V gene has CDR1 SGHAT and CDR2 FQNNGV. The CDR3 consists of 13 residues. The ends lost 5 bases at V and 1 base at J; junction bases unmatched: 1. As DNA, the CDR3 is TGTGCCAGCAGCAACAGGGGTAACTATGGCTACACCTTC. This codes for CASSNRGNYGYTF. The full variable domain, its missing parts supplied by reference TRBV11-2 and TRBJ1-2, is EAGVAQSPRYKIIEKRQSVAFWCNPISGHATLYWYQQILGQGPKLLIQFQNNGVVDDSQLPKDRFSAERLKGVDSTLKIQPAKLEDSAVYLCASSNRGNYGYTFGSGTRLTVV.

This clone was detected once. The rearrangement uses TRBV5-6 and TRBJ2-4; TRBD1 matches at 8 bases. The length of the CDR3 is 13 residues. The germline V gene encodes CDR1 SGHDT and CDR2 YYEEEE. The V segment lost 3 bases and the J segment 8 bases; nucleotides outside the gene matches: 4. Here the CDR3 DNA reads TGTGCCAGCAGCTACGGACAGGGATACATTCAGTACTTC. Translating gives CASSYGQGYIQYF. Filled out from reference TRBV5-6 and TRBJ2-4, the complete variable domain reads DAGVTQSPTHLIKTRGQQVTLRCSPKSGHDTVSWYQQALGQGPQFIFQYYEEEERQRGNFPDRFSGHQFPNYSSELNVNALLLGDSALYLCASSYGQGYIQYFGAGTRLSVL.

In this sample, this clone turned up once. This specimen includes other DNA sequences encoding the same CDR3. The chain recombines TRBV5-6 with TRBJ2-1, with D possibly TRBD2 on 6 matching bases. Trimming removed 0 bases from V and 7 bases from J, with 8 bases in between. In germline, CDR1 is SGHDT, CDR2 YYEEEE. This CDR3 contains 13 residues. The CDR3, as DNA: TGTGCCAGCAGCTTGGGTCGGGGGAATGAGCAGTTCTTC. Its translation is CASSLGRGNEQFF. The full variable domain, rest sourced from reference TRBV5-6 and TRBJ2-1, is DAGVTQSPTHLIKTRGQQVTLRCSPKSGHDTVSWYQQALGQGPQFIFQYYEEEERQRGNFPDRFSGHQFPNYSSELNVNALLLGDSALYLCASSLGRGNEQFFGPGTRLTVL.

CDR3 loop: CASSPWDFGAFF. The CDR3, as DNA: TGTGCCAGCAGTCCGTGGGATTTCGGAGCTTTCTTT. This chain connects TRBV27 to TRBJ1-1; no clear D gene. The CDR3 runs to 12 residues. V was trimmed by 5 bases and J by 10 bases, leaving 14 bases between them. Germline V gives CDR1 MNHEY, CDR2 SMNVEV (reference sequence).